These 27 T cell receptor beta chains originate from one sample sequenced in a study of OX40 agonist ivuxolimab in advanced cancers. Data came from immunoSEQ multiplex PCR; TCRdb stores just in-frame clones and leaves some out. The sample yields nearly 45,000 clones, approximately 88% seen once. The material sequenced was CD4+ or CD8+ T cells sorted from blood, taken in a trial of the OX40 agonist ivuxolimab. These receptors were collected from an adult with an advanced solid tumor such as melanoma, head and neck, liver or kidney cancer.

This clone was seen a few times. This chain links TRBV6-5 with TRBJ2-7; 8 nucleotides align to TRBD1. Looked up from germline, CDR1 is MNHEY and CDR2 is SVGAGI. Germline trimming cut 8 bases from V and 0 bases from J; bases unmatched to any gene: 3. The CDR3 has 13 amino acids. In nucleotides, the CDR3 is TGTGCCAGCCGACAGGGGCTCTCCTACGAGCAGTACTTC. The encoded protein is CASRQGLSYEQYF.

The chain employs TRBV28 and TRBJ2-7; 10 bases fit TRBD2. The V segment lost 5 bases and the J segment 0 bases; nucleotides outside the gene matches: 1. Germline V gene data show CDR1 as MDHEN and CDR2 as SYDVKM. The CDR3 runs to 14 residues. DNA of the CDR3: TGTGCCAGCAGTCGGACTAGCGGCTCCTACGAGCAGTACTTC. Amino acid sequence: CASSRTSGSYEQYF.

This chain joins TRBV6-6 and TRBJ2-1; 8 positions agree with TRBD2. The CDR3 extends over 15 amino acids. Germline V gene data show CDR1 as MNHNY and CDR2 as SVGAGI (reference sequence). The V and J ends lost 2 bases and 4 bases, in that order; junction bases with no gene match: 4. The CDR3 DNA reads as TGTGCCAGCAGTTACGAGAGCGGGGGATACAATGAGCAGTTCTTC. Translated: CASSYESGGYNEQFF.

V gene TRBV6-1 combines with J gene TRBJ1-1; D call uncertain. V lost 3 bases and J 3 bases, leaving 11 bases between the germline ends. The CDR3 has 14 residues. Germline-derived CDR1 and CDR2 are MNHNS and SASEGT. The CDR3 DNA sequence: TGTGCCAGCAGTGATAGGGCGGACTACACTGAAGCTTTCTTT. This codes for CASSDRADYTEAFF.

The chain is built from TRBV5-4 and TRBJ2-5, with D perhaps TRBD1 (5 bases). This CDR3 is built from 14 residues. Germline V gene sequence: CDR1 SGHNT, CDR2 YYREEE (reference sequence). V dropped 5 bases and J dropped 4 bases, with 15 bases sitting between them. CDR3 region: CASSYEGVRETQYF. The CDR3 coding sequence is TGTGCCAGCAGTTACGAAGGGGTTCGAGAGACCCAGTACTTC.

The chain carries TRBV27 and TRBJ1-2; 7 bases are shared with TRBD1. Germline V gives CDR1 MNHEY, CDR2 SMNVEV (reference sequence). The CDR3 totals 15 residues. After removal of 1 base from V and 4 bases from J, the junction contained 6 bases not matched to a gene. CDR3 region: CASSLFFPGGYGYTF. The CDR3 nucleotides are TGTGCCAGCAGTTTATTTTTCCCAGGGGGCTATGGCTACACCTTC.

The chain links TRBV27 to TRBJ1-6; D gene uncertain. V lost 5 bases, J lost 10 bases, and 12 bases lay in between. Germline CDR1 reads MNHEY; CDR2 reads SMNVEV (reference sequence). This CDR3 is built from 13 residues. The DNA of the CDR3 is TGTGCCAGCAGTGTCACAGAAGTCTCACCCCTCCACTTT. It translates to CASSVTEVSPLHF.

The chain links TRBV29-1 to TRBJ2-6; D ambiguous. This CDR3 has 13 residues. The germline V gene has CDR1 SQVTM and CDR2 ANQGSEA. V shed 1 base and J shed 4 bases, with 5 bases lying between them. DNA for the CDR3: TGCAGCGTTGAAGGGTCCGGGGCCAACGTCCTGACTTTC. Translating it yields CSVEGSGANVLTF.

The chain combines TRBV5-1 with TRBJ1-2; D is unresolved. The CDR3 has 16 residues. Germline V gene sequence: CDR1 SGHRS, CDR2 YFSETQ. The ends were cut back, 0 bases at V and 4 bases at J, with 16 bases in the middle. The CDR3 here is CASSLGVAGNSYGYTF. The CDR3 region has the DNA TGCGCCAGCAGCTTGGGAGTAGCAGGCAACTCCTATGGCTACACCTTC.

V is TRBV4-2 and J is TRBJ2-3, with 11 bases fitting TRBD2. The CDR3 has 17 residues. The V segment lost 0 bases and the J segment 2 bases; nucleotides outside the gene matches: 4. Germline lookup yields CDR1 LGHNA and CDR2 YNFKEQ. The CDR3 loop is CASSQDGTSGYTDTQYF. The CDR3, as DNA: TGTGCCAGCAGCCAAGATGGGACTAGCGGTTACACAGATACGCAGTATTTT.

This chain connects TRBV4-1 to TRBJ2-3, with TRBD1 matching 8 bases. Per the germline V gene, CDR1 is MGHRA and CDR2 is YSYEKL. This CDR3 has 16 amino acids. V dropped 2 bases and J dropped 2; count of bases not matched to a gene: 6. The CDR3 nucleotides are TGCGCCAGCAGCCAATTGGGACAGGACTACACAGATACGCAGTATTTT. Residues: CASSQLGQDYTDTQYF.

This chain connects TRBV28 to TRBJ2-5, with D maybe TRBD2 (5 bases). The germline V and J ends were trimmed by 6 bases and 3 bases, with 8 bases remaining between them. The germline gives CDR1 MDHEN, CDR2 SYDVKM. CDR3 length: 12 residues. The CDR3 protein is CASSRGEETQYF. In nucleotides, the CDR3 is TGTGCCAGCAGCCGGGGAGAAGAGACCCAGTACTTC.

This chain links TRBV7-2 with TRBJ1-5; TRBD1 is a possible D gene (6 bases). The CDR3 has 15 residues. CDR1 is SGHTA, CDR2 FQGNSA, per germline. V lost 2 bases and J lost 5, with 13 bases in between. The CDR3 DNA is TGTGCCAGCAGCTTATCTGGGGGCCTTTATCAGCCCCAGCATTTT. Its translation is CASSLSGGLYQPQHF.

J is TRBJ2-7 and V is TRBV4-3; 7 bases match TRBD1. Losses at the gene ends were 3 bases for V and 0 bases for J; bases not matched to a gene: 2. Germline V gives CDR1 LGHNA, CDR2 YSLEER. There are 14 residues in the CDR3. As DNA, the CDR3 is TGCGCCAGCAGCCAGGGACAGTACTCCTACGAGCAGTACTTC. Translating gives CASSQGQYSYEQYF.

The CDR3 region is CASSVGLAGELFF. The CDR3 DNA is TGTGCCAGCAGCGTAGGTCTGGCCGGGGAGCTGTTTTTT. The chain carries TRBV9 and TRBJ2-2; D gene ambiguous. Germline assignment: CDR1 SGDLS and CDR2 YYNGEE. V lost 0 bases to trimming and J lost 6 bases, with 6 bases between them. This CDR3 has 13 amino acids.

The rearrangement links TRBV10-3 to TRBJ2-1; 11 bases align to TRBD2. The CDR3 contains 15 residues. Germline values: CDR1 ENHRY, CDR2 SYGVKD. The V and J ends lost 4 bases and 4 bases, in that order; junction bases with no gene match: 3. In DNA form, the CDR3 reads TGTGCCATCAGTGCGACTAGCGGGATATACAATGAGCAGTTCTTC. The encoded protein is CAISATSGIYNEQFF.

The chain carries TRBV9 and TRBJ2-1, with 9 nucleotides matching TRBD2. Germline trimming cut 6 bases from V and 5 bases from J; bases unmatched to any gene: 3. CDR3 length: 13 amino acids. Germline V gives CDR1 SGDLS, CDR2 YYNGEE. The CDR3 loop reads CASMPSGDNEQFF. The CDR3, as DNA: TGTGCCAGCATGCCTAGCGGGGACAATGAGCAGTTCTTC.

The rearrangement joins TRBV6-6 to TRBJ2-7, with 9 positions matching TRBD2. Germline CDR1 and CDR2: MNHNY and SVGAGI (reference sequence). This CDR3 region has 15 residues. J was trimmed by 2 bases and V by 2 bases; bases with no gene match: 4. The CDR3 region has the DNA TGTGCCAGCAGTTACACCCCTAGCGGGACCTACGAGCAGTACTTC. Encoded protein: CASSYTPSGTYEQYF.

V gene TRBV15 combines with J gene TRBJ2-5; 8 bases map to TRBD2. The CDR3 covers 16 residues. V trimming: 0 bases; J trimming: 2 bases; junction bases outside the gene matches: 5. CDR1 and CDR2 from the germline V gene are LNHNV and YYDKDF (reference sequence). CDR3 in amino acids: CATSREWRGDQETQYF. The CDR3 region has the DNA TGTGCCACCAGCAGAGAATGGCGGGGGGATCAAGAGACCCAGTACTTC. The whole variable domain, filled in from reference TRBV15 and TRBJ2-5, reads DAMVIQNPRYQVTQFGKPVTLSCSQTLNHNVMYWYQQKSSQAPKLLFHYYDKDFNNEADTPDNFQSRRPNTSFCFLDIRSPGLGDTAMYLCATSREWRGDQETQYFGPGTRLLVL.

The CDR3 nucleotides read TGTGCCAGCAGCCAAGATGCGCCGGGACCCTACGAGCAGTACTTC. This sequence encodes CASSQDAPGPYEQYF. V is TRBV4-2 and J is TRBJ2-7; D could derive from TRBD1 or TRBD2 (5 bases each). The CDR3 spans 15 residues. Germline assignment: CDR1 LGHNA and CDR2 YNFKEQ. V lost 0 bases, J lost 2 bases, and 11 bases lay in between.

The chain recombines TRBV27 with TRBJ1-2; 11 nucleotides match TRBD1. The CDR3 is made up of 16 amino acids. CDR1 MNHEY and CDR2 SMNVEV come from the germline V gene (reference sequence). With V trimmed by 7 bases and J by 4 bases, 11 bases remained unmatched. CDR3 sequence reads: CASKGGTGGRFYGYTF. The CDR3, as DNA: TGTGCCAGCAAAGGGGGGACAGGGGGACGATTCTATGGCTACACCTTC.

The CDR3 reads CASSSGTGPSYEQYF. Written as DNA, the CDR3 is TGTGCCAGCAGCTCCGGGACAGGACCTTCCTACGAGCAGTACTTC. This rearrangement joins TRBV6-5 to TRBJ2-7; 8 nucleotides align to TRBD1. The CDR3 runs to 15 residues. With 6 bases clipped from V and 1 base from J, the junction kept 8 bases outside the gene matches. CDR1 is MNHEY and CDR2 is SVGAGI in the germline V gene.

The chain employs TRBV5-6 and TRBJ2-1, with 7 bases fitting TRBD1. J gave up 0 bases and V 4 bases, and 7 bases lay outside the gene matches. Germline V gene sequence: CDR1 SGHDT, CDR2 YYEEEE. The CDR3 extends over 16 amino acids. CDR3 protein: CASSLPGQFSYNEQFF. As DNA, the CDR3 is TGTGCCAGCAGCCTTCCGGGACAGTTCTCCTACAATGAGCAGTTCTTC.

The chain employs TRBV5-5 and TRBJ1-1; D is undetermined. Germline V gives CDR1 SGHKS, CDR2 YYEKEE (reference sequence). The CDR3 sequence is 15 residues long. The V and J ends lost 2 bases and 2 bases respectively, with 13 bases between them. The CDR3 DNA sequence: TGTGCCAGCAGCTTAGAGCGGACTACAAACACTGAAGCTTTCTTT. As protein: CASSLERTTNTEAFF.

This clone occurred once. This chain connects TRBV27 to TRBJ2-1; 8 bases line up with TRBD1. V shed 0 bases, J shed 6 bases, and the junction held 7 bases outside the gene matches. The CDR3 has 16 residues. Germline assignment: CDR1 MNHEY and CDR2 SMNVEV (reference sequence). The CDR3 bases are TGTGCCAGCAGTTTATCCCCCGGGACAGGCGTCAATGAGCAGTTCTTC. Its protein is CASSLSPGTGVNEQFF.

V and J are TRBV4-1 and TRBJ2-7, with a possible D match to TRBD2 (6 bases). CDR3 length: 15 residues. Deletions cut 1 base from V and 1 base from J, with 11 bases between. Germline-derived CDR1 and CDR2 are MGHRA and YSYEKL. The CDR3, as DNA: TGCGCCAGCAGCCAAGGGGACTCCTCGTCCTACGAGCAGTACTTC. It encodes CASSQGDSSSYEQYF.

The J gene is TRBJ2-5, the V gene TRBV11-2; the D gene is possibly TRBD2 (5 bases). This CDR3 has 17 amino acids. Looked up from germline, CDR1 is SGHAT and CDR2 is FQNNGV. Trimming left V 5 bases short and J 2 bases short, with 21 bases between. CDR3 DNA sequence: TGTGCCAGCAGCATCCTCGAGGGCCCCATCAATCAAGAGACCCAGTACTTC. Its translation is CASSILEGPINQETQYF.